The entry below describes one T cell receptor (beta chain). The assay was immunoSEQ multiplex PCR, and TCRdb's table has in-frame clones only and misses some. The table lists some 97,000 clones, more than 75% of them singletons, with about 7.4% in the top ten. The CDR3 has 12 residues. Trimming removed 5 bases at V and 3 bases at J, with 7 bases between. Germline V gene lookup returns CDR1 MNHEY and CDR2 SVGAGI. The data are from a study of blood T cell repertoires in COVID-19. Background on the study: The analysed material was cDNA or gDNA that came from T cells, B-cell-depleted T cells, or PBMCs.

Sequencing was done on a sample of peripheral blood. This receptor was taken from a man younger than 45 in a cohort sampled during active COVID-19. This chain links TRBV6-5 with TRBJ2-5, with D possibly being TRBD1 (5 bases). The CDR3 protein is CASSPTEETQYF. Here the CDR3 DNA reads TGTGCCAGCAGTCCGACAGAAGAGACCCAGTACTTC.